These 28 T cell receptor beta chains were all obtained from the same sample, sequenced in a study of T cells expressing NK-cell markers. TCRdb reprocessed the 5' RACE reads and reports one entry per CDR3 protein, with no DNA. The listing contains 450,000 to 600,000 distinct CDR3 sequences. The material sequenced was blood T cells: a sorted CD56 or NKG2C T cell subset, CD4+ or CD8+ T cells, or bulk PBMC T cells (not recorded which). The receptor source for this set is a man between 18 and 29 years old in good health.

The rearrangement uses TRBV7-2 and TRBJ2-3; with no DNA, the TCRdb D assignment of TRBD2 cannot be verified. Germline V gene data show CDR1 as SGHTA and CDR2 as FQGNSA. The CDR3 consists of 16 residues. CDR3 loop: CASSLAGVPLGDTQYF.

The CDR3 loop reads CATSDYTGTGADTQYF. J is TRBJ2-3 and V is TRBV24-1; TCRdb's D gene call, TRBD1, goes unchecked for lack of DNA. The germline gives CDR1 KGHDR, CDR2 SFDVKD. The CDR3 totals 16 residues.

The gene calls are TRBV29-1 and TRBJ2-5; TCRdb designates TRBD2, a call that cannot be tested without DNA. The germline V gene encodes CDR1 SQVTM and CDR2 ANQGSEA. There are 15 residues in the CDR3. This chain's CDR3 is CSVEDLVSGSQTQYF. Looking up the rest from reference TRBV29-1 and TRBJ2-5 gives the full variable domain: SAVISQKPSRDICQRGTSLTIQCQVDSQVTMMFWYRQQPGQSLTLIATANQGSEATYESGFVIDKFPISRPNLTFSTLTVSNMSPEDSSIYLCSVEDLVSGSQTQYFGPGTRLLVL.

This chain connects TRBV11-2 to TRBJ2-6; with no DNA, the TCRdb D assignment of TRBD2 cannot be verified. The CDR3 covers 19 residues. Germline loops: CDR1 SGHAT, CDR2 FQNNGV. The CDR3 sequence: CASSLFSPGATSGANVLTF. The full variable domain, in which reference TRBV11-2 and TRBJ2-6 provide the parts outside the CDR3, is EAGVAQSPRYKIIEKRQSVAFWCNPISGHATLYWYQQILGQGPKLLIQFQNNGVVDDSQLPKDRFSAERLKGVDSTLKIQPAKLEDSAVYLCASSLFSPGATSGANVLTFGAGSRLTVL.

The chain joins TRBV5-1 to TRBJ2-2; TCRdb gives TRBD2 as the D gene, but with no DNA this cannot be confirmed. Germline V lookup: CDR1 SGHRS, CDR2 YFSETQ. This CDR3 comprises 17 residues. CDR3 region: CASSTTSGSSSTGELFF.

Here the CDR3 reads CASSPFQGQGYEQYF. The J gene is TRBJ2-7, the V gene TRBV14; TCRdb calls TRBD1, which cannot be checked without DNA. Germline V lookup: CDR1 SGHDN, CDR2 FVKESK. This CDR3 has 15 amino acids.

The rearrangement uses TRBV29-1 and TRBJ2-1; TCRdb picks TRBD2, but there is no DNA to check that call. Germline V gene sequence: CDR1 SQVTM, CDR2 ANQGSEA. This CDR3 spans 12 amino acids. This CDR3 reads CSGGTIHNEQFF.

This rearrangement joins TRBV7-8 to TRBJ2-1; the TRBD1 assignment by TCRdb is unverifiable without DNA. This CDR3 has 13 amino acids. Germline V gene sequence: CDR1 SGHVS, CDR2 FQNEAQ. This CDR3 reads CASSIGTGDEQFF.

The chain combines TRBV3-1 with TRBJ2-5; lacking DNA, the TRBD2 call made by TCRdb goes unchecked. The germline CDR1 and CDR2 sequences are LGHDT and YNNKEL (reference sequence). The CDR3 is 17 amino acids. The CDR3 here is CASSQVELATPQETQYF.

The chain carries TRBV12-3 or TRBV12-4 and TRBJ1-4; TCRdb names TRBD1, which stays unverified in the absence of DNA. This CDR3 has 15 residues. This CDR3 reads CASSLNPGPHEKLFF.

The chain is built from TRBV20-1 and TRBJ2-5; without DNA, the TCRdb call of TRBD1 cannot be checked. Per germline, CDR1 DFQATT and CDR2 SNEGSKA (reference sequence). CDR3 size: 14 residues. The CDR3: CSAKTGNGRETQYF.

The genes are TRBV20-1 and TRBJ2-3; TCRdb names TRBD2, which stays unverified in the absence of DNA. Germline V gene data show CDR1 as DFQATT and CDR2 as SNEGSKA (reference sequence). This CDR3 comprises 14 residues. The CDR3 sequence is CSARWLAGPDTQYF.

The V call is TRBV12-3 or TRBV12-4, the J call TRBJ2-3; TCRdb gives TRBD1 as the D gene, but with no DNA this cannot be confirmed. This CDR3 contains 12 residues. The CDR3 reads CASRDNTDTQYF.

The rearrangement uses TRBV12-3 or TRBV12-4 and TRBJ2-3; no DNA is available, so the TRBD2 call from TCRdb remains unchecked. The CDR3 length is 16 residues. This CDR3 is CASSPTSGSSTDTQYF.

V is TRBV18 and J is TRBJ2-1; the TCRdb D gene call, TRBD1, has no DNA to confirm it. Germline CDR1 KGHSH, CDR2 LQKENI. The CDR3 is made up of 14 amino acids. CDR3 residues: CASSPPGGGNEQFF.

This chain uses TRBV12-5 with TRBJ2-2; no DNA is available, so the TRBD1 call from TCRdb remains unchecked. The CDR3 runs to 16 residues. Germline V gene lookup returns CDR1 LGHNT and CDR2 FRNRAP. This CDR3 reads CASGLRTGVDTGELFF.

The V gene is TRBV7-9, the J gene TRBJ1-1. The CDR3 extends over 15 amino acids. Germline-derived CDR1 and CDR2 are SEHNR and FQNEAQ (reference sequence). CDR3 region: CASTYPTAGDTEAFF.

The chain is built from TRBV7-9 and TRBJ2-2; TCRdb picks TRBD1, but there is no DNA to check that call. The CDR3 spans 16 residues. Looked up from germline, CDR1 is SEHNR and CDR2 is FQNEAQ (reference sequence). CDR3 protein: CASSLSGTGLTGELFF. Looking up the rest from reference TRBV7-9 and TRBJ2-2 gives the full variable domain: DTGVSQNPRHKITKRGQNVTFRCDPISEHNRLYWYRQTLGQGPEFLTYFQNEAQLEKSRLLSDRFSAERPKGSFSTLEIQRTEQGDSAMYLCASSLSGTGLTGELFFGEGSRLTVL.

The chain links TRBV20-1 to TRBJ2-2; the TCRdb call, TRBD2, lacks DNA for checking. This CDR3 region has 15 residues. Germline V gives CDR1 DFQATT, CDR2 SNEGSKA (reference sequence). CDR3 region: CSASRRGRNTGELFF.

The chain is built from TRBV7-6 and TRBJ2-2; TCRdb reports TRBD2, a call that lacks DNA to check it against. The CDR3 has 16 residues. Germline CDR1 is SGHVS and CDR2 is FNYEAQ. CDR3 loop: CASSLRLAGMSGELFF.

The genes are TRBV12-3 or TRBV12-4 and TRBJ2-1; the TCRdb D gene call, TRBD2, has no DNA to confirm it. This CDR3 is built from 18 residues. The CDR3 sequence: CASTTWVAGGVAYNEQFF.

The chain is built from TRBV7-9 and TRBJ2-7. The germline V gene encodes CDR1 SEHNR and CDR2 FQNEAQ (reference sequence). The CDR3 loop spans 14 amino acids. Here the CDR3 reads CASSLHRDSYEQYF.

The chain couples TRBV12-3 or TRBV12-4 to TRBJ2-1; without DNA, the TCRdb call of TRBD2 cannot be checked. The CDR3 sequence is 15 residues long. CDR3 sequence: CASRRSASPTYEQFF.

V is TRBV28 and J is TRBJ2-3; TCRdb gives TRBD2 as the D gene, but with no DNA this cannot be confirmed. CDR3 length equals 16 residues. Germline CDR1 MDHEN, CDR2 SYDVKM. CDR3 residues: CASGSSGRAGTDTQYF.

This chain's CDR3 is CASSPPGANVEQYF. V usage is TRBV28 and J usage is TRBJ2-7; TCRdb calls TRBD1, which cannot be checked without DNA. The CDR3 sequence is 14 residues long. Germline V lookup: CDR1 MDHEN, CDR2 SYDVKM.

V and J are TRBV9 and TRBJ2-3; with no DNA, the TCRdb D assignment of TRBD2 cannot be verified. The V gene's germline CDR1 is SGDLS and CDR2 YYNGEE. The CDR3 extends over 16 amino acids. The CDR3 loop is CASSTRPSISTDTQYF.

The chain joins TRBV5-1 to TRBJ2-4; with no DNA, the TCRdb D assignment of TRBD2 cannot be verified. Looked up from germline, CDR1 is SGHRS and CDR2 is YFSETQ. CDR3 size: 16 residues. The CDR3: CASSLEATSGRWYGYF.

The chain combines TRBV15 with TRBJ1-6. CDR1 is LNHNV and CDR2 is YYDKDF in the germline V gene (reference sequence). The CDR3 contains 12 residues. CDR3 loop: CATSPQKSPLHF.